These 10 T cell receptor beta chains were all obtained from the same sample, sequenced in a study of cytomegalovirus exposure and HLA in healthy donors. PCR amplification relied on 60 Vbeta primers (plus 13 Jbeta primers). The data were produced by immunoSEQ multiplex PCR, yet TCRdb's version contains in-frame clones alone and is incomplete. The sample holds about 130,000 clones; roughly 79% are singletons and the top ten take around 1.9%. The material sequenced was PBMCs. These receptors were taken from a woman between 45 and 65 years old in good health and CMV-seronegative.

The count of this clone is one. The CDR3 sequence is CASSSPPRGQVSGANVLTF. CDR3 in DNA: TGTGCCAGCAGCTCCCCCCCCCGCGGGCAGGTATCTGGGGCCAACGTCCTGACTTTC. The chain combines TRBV11-3 with TRBJ2-6; TRBD2 is a possible D gene (5 bases). Trimming cost V 4 bases and J 1 base, with 20 bases left between them. The CDR3 sequence is 19 residues long. Per germline, CDR1 SGHNT and CDR2 YENEEA.

The genes are TRBV15 and TRBJ2-5; D is unresolved. CDR1 and CDR2 (germline): LNHNV, YYDKDF (reference sequence). The CDR3 is 13 amino acids. Trimming stripped 0 bases from V and 5 bases from J, with 7 bases between. The CDR3 here is CATSREPRETQYF. The CDR3 nucleotides are TGTGCCACCAGCAGAGAACCTAGGGAGACCCAGTACTTC.

The J gene is TRBJ1-2, the V gene TRBV2; 8 nucleotides match TRBD1. Germline V gives CDR1 SNHLY, CDR2 FYNNEI. This CDR3 region has 17 residues. The ends lost 5 bases at V and 3 bases at J; junction bases unmatched: 14. This CDR3 is CASSNRQGKIIYYGYTF. As DNA, the CDR3 is TGTGCCAGCAGTAACAGACAGGGGAAGATCATTTACTATGGCTACACCTTC.

The chain is built from TRBV6-4 and TRBJ2-2, with a possible D match to TRBD2 (6 bases). Trimming took 6 bases from V and 4 from J, leaving 12 bases between them. CDR3 length equals 14 residues. The germline gives CDR1 MRHNA, CDR2 SNTAGT. CDR3 nucleotide sequence: TGTGCCAGCAGCCCGGGACTGGTCACCGGGGAGCTGTTTTTT. Its translation is CASSPGLVTGELFF.

The rearrangement joins TRBV15 to TRBJ2-6; a weak D match, TRBD1 (5 bases). V was trimmed by 0 bases and J by 1 base, leaving 7 bases between them. The CDR3 runs 16 residues. Germline V lookup: CDR1 LNHNV, CDR2 YYDKDF (reference sequence). CDR3: CATSRDRQSGANVLTF. As DNA, the CDR3 is TGTGCCACCAGCAGAGATCGACAGTCTGGGGCCAACGTCCTGACTTTC.

The chain recombines TRBV4-3 with TRBJ2-3; D perhaps matches TRBD2 (7 bases). The CDR3 has 15 residues. The germline V gene has CDR1 LGHNA and CDR2 YSLEER. V lost 1 base and J lost 4, with 12 bases in between. As DNA, the CDR3 is TGCGCCAGCAGCCAAGGGGGGGGCGTGGCAGATACGCAGTATTTT. Its protein product is CASSQGGGVADTQYF.

The chain is built from TRBV11-3 and TRBJ2-7; the D is unclear. The ends were cut back, 2 bases at V and 2 bases at J, with 7 bases in the middle. CDR1 is SGHNT and CDR2 is YENEEA in the germline V gene. The CDR3 runs 13 residues. The CDR3 nucleotides are TGTGCCAGCAGCTTAACTCCCGCCTACGAGCAGTACTTC. Protein: CASSLTPAYEQYF.

The chain uses TRBV30 and TRBJ2-7, with unresolved D. The CDR3 consists of 17 residues. Deletions cut 0 bases from V and 5 bases from J, with 23 bases between. Germline values: CDR1 GTSNPN, CDR2 SVGIG (reference sequence). For the CDR3, the DNA is TGTGCCTGGAGTGTACCTTACAGACATCCTGACCGGAACGAGCAGTACTTC. Residues: CAWSVPYRHPDRNEQYF. Drawing the rest from reference TRBV30 and TRBJ2-7, the complete variable domain is SQTIHQWPATLVQPVGSPLSLECTVEGTSNPNLYWYRQAAGRGLQLLFYSVGIGQISSEVPQNLSASRPQDRQFILSSKKLLLSDSGFYLCAWSVPYRHPDRNEQYFGPGTRLTVT.

The CDR3: CASRGASNEQFF. For the CDR3, the DNA is TGTGCCAGTAGGGGAGCGAGCAATGAGCAGTTCTTC. This chain uses TRBV19 with TRBJ2-1; D possibly corresponds to TRBD2 (5 bases). Deletions cut 6 bases from V and 6 bases from J, with 9 bases between. This CDR3 region has 12 residues. The germline gives CDR1 LNHDA, CDR2 SQIVND (reference sequence).

This chain connects TRBV7-3 to TRBJ2-2; 12 nucleotides align to TRBD2. V trimming: 1 base; J trimming: 6 bases; junction bases outside the gene matches: 6. CDR3 length equals 17 residues. Germline CDR1 SGHTA, CDR2 FQGTGA. The CDR3 protein is CASSLNSGLAGPGELFF. The CDR3 coding sequence is TGTGCCAGCAGCTTAAACTCCGGACTAGCGGGACCCGGGGAGCTGTTTTTT.